This T cell receptor beta chain was sequenced for a study of PD-1 blockade in classical Hodgkin lymphoma. Study-level points and caveats: A reduction in baseline TCR diversity was reportedly seen in newly diagnosed patients relative to healthy donors. Complete responders possessed baseline diversity comparable to newly diagnosed patients.

As for this clone: What it binds is unknown.

Sequencing was performed with immunoSEQ multiplex PCR; in TCRdb, only in-frame clones are kept and a portion is missing. The sample lists around 20,000 clones; 86% were seen once. The V and J ends lost 7 bases and 6 bases, in that order; junction bases with no gene match: 12. CDR3 size: 15 residues. Germline CDR1 LNHDA, CDR2 SQIVND (reference sequence). Following autologous stem cell transplantation, relapse occurred in every patient, and exposure to brentuximab vedotin varied. The rearrangement joins TRBV19 to TRBJ2-3; 8 nucleotides match TRBD2. The specimen comprised peripheral blood mononuclear cells (PBMCs), sampled before the second cycle of nivolumab. The TCR comes from a human donor with classical Hodgkin lymphoma. For the CDR3, the DNA is TGTGCCAGTACCGACCTCGGGGGGGCCGTGGATACGCAGTATTTT. Its translation is CASTDLGGAVDTQYF.